This T cell receptor beta chain was observed in a study of T cells in Graves' hyperthyroidism and ophthalmopathy (dated by TCRdb to the late 2010s). Study-wide context: Peripheral blood samples were taken at the time of initial diagnosis, prior to any treatment. The roughly 91 discovery patients were randomly divided into training and test sets at a 7:3 ratio. After sampling, hyperthyroidism patients received methimazole starting at 30 mg daily, and ophthalmopathy patients received high-dose intravenous methylprednisolone. To identify distinguishing TCR V-J signatures, a discovery cohort of around 98 patients was used, comprising 43 with Graves' ophthalmopathy and under 60 with stable Graves' hyperthyroidism. TCR Vbeta CDR3 sequencing of some 140 peripheral blood samples (about 45 ophthalmopathy, 75 hyperthyroidism and roughly 17 progressor patients) is reported in the paper. Whether ophthalmopathy could be predicted prospectively was tested in an independent validation cohort made up of roughly 19 hyperthyroidism patients plus 17 patients who later progressed to ophthalmopathy. The study also compared thyroid tissue and blood T-cell repertoires from five or six Graves' hyperthyroidism patients.

TCR beta CDR3 regions were amplified from RNA transcripts. The first round of RT-PCR for the TCR CDR3 was performed with the HTBI primer set and the Qiagen OneStep RT-PCR kit. Libraries were constructed in a second round of multiplex PCR, after which size selection and purification were carried out. Libraries were sequenced paired-end with 100 bp reads on an Illumina HiSeq2000. On the authors' methods: SOAPnuke was used to process the raw data, throwing out any read that contained adapters or uncalled bases, had a mean Phred below 15, or lacked an exact constant-primer or identifier match. COPE v1.2.5 was used to merge high-quality paired reads, and clonotypes were defined as unique nucleotide sequences. MiTCR v1.1 was used to align clonotypes to the IMGT TRBV, TRBD and TRBJ reference segments. The analysis included only V-J combinations with a frequency above 0.0001, which together covered roughly 99% of the repertoires. A TCS score was defined as the ratio of F50 (clonal expansion) to E x V (chaos), with BLOSUM62-based TCRdist applied between CDR3 peptides within each V-J. Welch's t-statistics and random forest reduced some 510 V-J features to roughly 13, which were used in a naive Bayes classifier (R e1071). TCRdb handled the public reads itself, with Q25 trimming in fastp and clone calling in MiXCR, and kept productive beta chains. For every CDR3 protein sequence, its rows merge into one entry that carries the most common genes and DNA. The V and J calls come from TCRdb's annotation, not from the publication. For this sample the table gives around 600,000 distinct CDR3 sequences, of which around 15% were detected only once. Of the sample, roughly an eighth is held by the ten largest clones.

Ophthalmopathy patients had moderately to severely active disease, with a Clinical Activity Score of 3 or more, a NOSPECS grade of 4 or more, and a disease duration of less than 3 months. Exclusion was applied to patients with uncontrolled infections, other autoimmune diseases, pregnancy or lactation. Diagnoses were established on the basis of clinical symptoms, serum thyroxine and TRAb, thyroid ultrasound, and orbital computed tomography. PBMCs were separated from approximately 10 ml of fresh peripheral blood using Ficoll-Paque density gradient centrifugation. Total RNA was extracted using Trizol reagent, and RNA quality was assessed on an Agilent 2100 Bioanalyzer. The CDR3, from cysteine to phenylalanine, totals 14 residues. Only the CDR3 portion is preserved as DNA: 42 bases, with reading frame beginning at the first base. CDR1 and CDR2 were assigned from the germline V gene as SGHVS and FQNEAQ. V is cut by 5 bases and J by 4 bases, and the space between the germline ends is 12 bases.

Study-wide conclusions, independent of this receptor: No statistical method was used to set the sample size in advance, and investigators knew the group allocation. A model built on a 13 V-J signature distinguished ophthalmopathy from stable hyperthyroidism, reaching roughly 88% sensitivity and around 81% specificity in cross-validation and 80%/75% in testing. Most expanded thyroid clonotypes (frequency above 0.001) were also detected in blood, a finding suggesting that blood repertoires may reflect thyroid immune responses. In validation, progression to ophthalmopathy was predicted by the model with approximately 67% sensitivity and approximately 78% specificity, a median of roughly six months before onset.

This clonotype has more than one count but fewer than ten. Its antigen remains unidentified. Nothing much larger sits one base from this clone, and base qualities are not available. The sequence joins TRBV7-8 to TRBJ1-3; TRBD1 is perhaps the D gene, given 5 matching bases. The sequenced sample was blood. The TCR sequence derives from a woman aged 50 to 60 with Graves' ophthalmopathy. The DNA sequence is given as TGTGCCAGCAGCCTGGGGGGTTTAGGAAACACCATATATTTT. This encodes CASSLGGLGNTIYF.